Below, 31 T cell receptor beta chains from the same sample are listed, as sequenced in a study of CD8 T cells in Susac syndrome. RNA amounts of roughly 0.5 to 1 ug underwent reverse transcription with random hexamers. TCRdb fed the immunoSEQ multiplex PCR reads into MiXCR, producing one record per CDR3 protein. The table has about 150,000 distinct CDR3 sequences, approximately 95% seen once. The sequenced material came from CD8+ T cells from PBMCs. The receptors here all came from a human donor with Susac syndrome.

This clonotype has a single count. The chain recombines TRBV9 with TRBJ2-1; no clear D gene. There are 12 residues in the CDR3. V was pared by 4 bases and J by 8 bases, with 10 bases between. Germline CDR1 is SGDLS and CDR2 is YYNGEE. CDR3 region: CASSPIEDEQFF. Here the CDR3 DNA reads TGTGCCAGCAGCCCCATAGAGGATGAGCAGTTCTTC.

The chain couples TRBV20-1 to TRBJ2-7; 12 nucleotides align to TRBD2. The CDR3 is 14 amino acids. V shed 5 bases and J 6 bases; nucleotides not matched to a gene: 8. Germline CDR1 is DFQATT and CDR2 is SNEGSKA (reference sequence). CDR3 amino acids: CSAEASGRGVEQYF. The CDR3 coding sequence is TGCAGTGCTGAAGCTAGCGGGAGGGGAGTCGAGCAGTACTTC.

The chain recombines TRBV28 with TRBJ2-2; 7 bases fit TRBD2. With V trimmed by 7 bases and J by 5 bases, 7 bases remained unmatched. Germline assignment: CDR1 MDHEN and CDR2 SYDVKM. The CDR3 is 14 residues long. The CDR3 protein is CASTKVRETGELFF. DNA for the CDR3: TGTGCCAGCACCAAGGTGCGGGAGACCGGGGAGCTGTTTTTT.

The sample holds one count of this clonotype. The J gene is TRBJ1-1, the V gene TRBV12-3 or TRBV12-4; D may be TRBD1 (6 bases). The CDR3 runs 13 residues. Trimming pared 6 bases from V and 6 bases from J, leaving 14 bases between. The CDR3 DNA reads TGTGCCAGCAGCCCACAAGGGGGGTCTGAAGCTTTCTTT. This translates into CASSPQGGSEAFF.

CDR3 sequence (DNA): TGTGCCAGCAGTTACGGCGTGGCTAGCTCCTACAATGAGCAGTTCTTC. Translated, it gives CASSYGVASSYNEQFF. This chain links TRBV6-5 with TRBJ2-1; D is unclear. V was pared by 2 bases and J by 0 bases, with 11 bases between. CDR3 length equals 16 residues. Germline V lookup: CDR1 MNHEY, CDR2 SVGAGI.

This clonotype was recorded once. The chain joins TRBV9 to TRBJ2-5; D is perhaps TRBD2 (5 bases). Deletions cut 0 bases from V and 3 bases from J, with 12 bases between. The germline CDR1 and CDR2 sequences are SGDLS and YYNGEE. CDR3 length: 15 amino acids. This chain's CDR3 is CASSVAWERKETQYF. CDR3 DNA: TGTGCCAGCAGCGTAGCTTGGGAGCGAAAAGAGACCCAGTACTTC.

V is TRBV12-3 or TRBV12-4 and J is TRBJ2-1; D gene unclear. Deletions cut 6 bases from V and 3 bases from J, with 9 bases between. The CDR3 extends over 13 amino acids. The CDR3 nucleotides read TGTGCCAGCAGGGGCAGGAACTACAATGAGCAGTTCTTC. Encoded protein: CASRGRNYNEQFF.

This clonotype was recorded only once. The chain couples TRBV12-3 or TRBV12-4 to TRBJ2-5, with 7 bases that match TRBD1. V shed 3 bases and J 5 bases; nucleotides not matched to a gene: 9. CDR3 length equals 15 residues. The CDR3 region has the DNA TGTGCCAGCAGTTTCGACAGGGAGTTCGGTGAGACCCAGTACTTC. Translated: CASSFDREFGETQYF.

DNA for the CDR3: TGCAGCGTTGAAGAAGGGGCTGAGTACGAGCAGTACTTC. Amino acids: CSVEEGAEYEQYF. The chain has TRBV29-1 and TRBJ2-7, with a possible D match to TRBD1 (5 bases). CDR3 length: 13 residues. The V gene lost 0 bases and the J gene lost 4 bases, with 10 bases spanning the gap. Germline V CDR1 and CDR2: SQVTM, ANQGSEA.

The V call is TRBV5-6, the J call TRBJ2-7, with TRBD1 matching over 7 bases. The CDR3 covers 16 residues. J lost 6 bases, V lost 3 bases, and 15 bases had no gene match. Germline V CDR1 and CDR2: SGHDT, YYEEEE. The CDR3 DNA reads as TGTGCCAGCAGCTGGGTACTTGGGGACAGTACGCTCGAGCAGTACTTC. Protein: CASSWVLGDSTLEQYF.

This chain uses TRBV7-8 with TRBJ2-7, with D perhaps TRBD1 (5 bases). V was cut by 0 bases and J by 0 bases, with 9 bases left in between. CDR3 length: 15 amino acids. Germline lookup yields CDR1 SGHVS and CDR2 FQNEAQ. The CDR3 region is CASSLAQGFSYEQYF. The CDR3 DNA reads TGTGCCAGCAGCTTAGCGCAGGGATTCTCCTACGAGCAGTACTTC.

CDR3 DNA: TGTGCCAGCAGCCACCCCCAAGAGACCCAGTACTTC. This translates into CASSHPQETQYF. The chain recombines TRBV7-6 with TRBJ2-5; D is ambiguous. This CDR3 region has 12 residues. V lost 5 bases and J 1 base, leaving 5 bases between the germline ends. Germline V gene sequence: CDR1 SGHVS, CDR2 FNYEAQ.

The chain uses TRBV5-1 and TRBJ2-7; maybe TRBD2 (5 bases). The CDR3 runs 13 residues. The V end was cut by 4 bases, the J end by 3 bases, with 11 bases between. Germline CDR1 SGHRS, CDR2 YFSETQ. Here the CDR3 reads CASSAGRDYEQYF. CDR3 DNA sequence: TGCGCCAGCAGCGCCGGACGGGACTACGAGCAGTACTTC.

The V call is TRBV11-3, the J call TRBJ1-2, with D maybe TRBD1 (6 bases). Trimming cost V 8 bases and J 6 bases, with 22 bases left between them. This CDR3 comprises 15 residues. Germline CDR1 reads SGHNT; CDR2 reads YENEEA. The CDR3 is CASGPVRGGMDGYTF. As DNA, the CDR3 is TGTGCCAGCGGGCCCGTCAGGGGAGGAATGGATGGCTACACCTTC.

CDR3: CASRPQTSGSTRSYNEQFF. DNA for the CDR3: TGTGCCAGCAGGCCCCAGACTAGCGGGAGCACCCGCTCCTACAATGAGCAGTTCTTC. J is TRBJ2-1 and V is TRBV13, with TRBD2 matching 12 bases. Losses at the gene ends were 6 bases for V and 0 bases for J; bases not matched to a gene: 12. The CDR3 loop spans 19 amino acids. Per the germline V gene, CDR1 is PRHDT and CDR2 is FYEKMQ (reference sequence).

The chain joins TRBV11-2 to TRBJ2-1; tentatively, D is TRBD1 or TRBD2 (5 bases each). The CDR3 runs 16 residues. Germline V CDR1 and CDR2: SGHAT, FQNNGV. The V gene lost 4 bases and the J gene lost 0 bases, with 13 bases spanning the gap. CDR3 sequence (DNA): TGTGCCAGCAGCTCCCTCGCAGGGAGCTCCTACAATGAGCAGTTCTTC. Its translation: CASSSLAGSSYNEQFF.

V is TRBV25-1 and J is TRBJ2-1; TRBD2 might be the D (5 bases). Germline values: CDR1 MGHDK, CDR2 SYGVNS. CDR3 length equals 15 residues. The germline V and J ends were trimmed by 3 bases and 2 bases, with 11 bases remaining between them. CDR3 protein: CASSDGGGPYNEQFF. The CDR3 region has the DNA TGTGCCAGCAGTGACGGTGGCGGGCCCTACAATGAGCAGTTCTTC.

The rearrangement links TRBV25-1 to TRBJ1-2, with D perhaps TRBD1 (5 bases). V was clipped by 1 base and J by 5 bases, with 20 bases between them. CDR3 size: 17 residues. Looked up from germline, CDR1 is MGHDK and CDR2 is SYGVNS. CDR3 in DNA: TGTGCCAGCAGTGAATTTTTTGACACAGGCCGGGGTTATGGCTACACCTTC. It codes for CASSEFFDTGRGYGYTF.

The chain is built from TRBV9 and TRBJ2-1; 10 positions agree with TRBD1. The CDR3 loop spans 17 amino acids. V was pared by 4 bases and J by 5 bases, with 12 bases of the junction left unmatched. Germline V lookup: CDR1 SGDLS, CDR2 YYNGEE. CDR3 protein: CASSTQTGGGLDNEQFF. CDR3 bases: TGTGCCAGCAGCACCCAGACAGGGGGCGGTTTGGACAATGAGCAGTTCTTC.

The V call is TRBV15, the J call TRBJ1-1, with a tentative D call TRBD1 (5 bases). Trimming removed 0 bases at V and 3 bases at J, with 11 bases between. The CDR3 has 15 residues. The germline CDR1 and CDR2 sequences are LNHNV and YYDKDF (reference sequence). The CDR3 reads CATSRDREGYTEAFF. CDR3 DNA: TGTGCCACCAGCAGAGACAGGGAAGGGTACACTGAAGCTTTCTTT. Supplemented by reference TRBV15 and TRBJ1-1, the full variable domain reads DAMVIQNPRYQVTQFGKPVTLSCSQTLNHNVMYWYQQKSSQAPKLLFHYYDKDFNNEADTPDNFQSRRPNTSFCFLDIRSPGLGDTAMYLCATSRDREGYTEAFFGQGTRLTVV.

CDR3 in amino acids: CSATPEGYEQYF. The CDR3 DNA follows: TGCAGTGCCACCCCGGAGGGCTACGAGCAGTACTTC. The chain combines TRBV20-1 with TRBJ2-7, with D possibly being TRBD2 (6 bases). Germline CDR1 reads DFQATT; CDR2 reads SNEGSKA (reference sequence). This CDR3 is built from 12 residues. V lost 6 bases to trimming and J lost 3 bases, with 12 bases between them.

The chain uses TRBV12-3 or TRBV12-4 and TRBJ2-3; D is undetermined. CDR3 length equals 12 residues. V lost 5 bases and J lost 3, with 6 bases in between. DNA of the CDR3: TGTGCCAGCAGTATAGTTACAGATACGCAGTATTTT. It specifies CASSIVTDTQYF.

The rearrangement joins TRBV10-3 to TRBJ2-5, with TRBD2 matching over 7 bases. The ends lost 5 bases at V and 2 bases at J; junction bases unmatched: 5. The CDR3 length is 14 residues. Germline CDR1 ENHRY, CDR2 SYGVKD. The CDR3 DNA reads TGTGCCATCAGTAGGGGAGGGCCTCAAGAGACCCAGTACTTC. Translating it yields CAISRGGPQETQYF.

The CDR3 region has the DNA TGTGCCAGCTCCCAGCACACCGGGGAGCTGTTTTTT. It codes for CASSQHTGELFF. The chain links TRBV3-1 to TRBJ2-2; D not certain. Trimming took 8 bases from V and 3 from J, leaving 7 bases between them. This CDR3 spans 12 amino acids. CDR1 and CDR2 from the germline V gene are LGHDT and YNNKEL (reference sequence).

The chain uses TRBV29-1 and TRBJ1-2, with TRBD1 matching over 7 bases. CDR1 is SQVTM and CDR2 is ANQGSEA in the germline V gene. After removal of 2 bases from V and 2 bases from J, the junction contained 2 bases not matched to a gene. The CDR3 totals 13 residues. CDR3 DNA: TGCAGCGTTGAAACAGGGGCCAACTATGGCTACACCTTC. This translates into CSVETGANYGYTF.

DNA for the CDR3: TGTGCCAGCAAGGGACTCATCTCCTATGGTGAGCAGTTCTTC. It translates to CASKGLISYGEQFF. This chain joins TRBV28 and TRBJ2-1; weak D call: TRBD2 (6 bases). Trimming took 7 bases from V and 9 from J, leaving 19 bases between them. The CDR3 is 14 residues long. Germline V gives CDR1 MDHEN, CDR2 SYDVKM.

J is TRBJ2-7 and V is TRBV7-9; 12 bases line up with TRBD2. Germline V CDR1 and CDR2: SEHNR, FQNEAQ (reference sequence). This CDR3 spans 16 amino acids. V lost 5 bases, J lost 3 bases, and 8 bases stayed unmatched. CDR3 bases: TGTGCCAGCAGCACTCGACTAGCGGGAGTGGTCTACGAGCAGTACTTC. Residues: CASSTRLAGVVYEQYF.

This clonotype was seen once. The chain carries TRBV19 and TRBJ2-3, with no clear D. The CDR3 runs to 12 residues. Trimming took off 7 bases at V and 5 bases at J, with 10 bases between the two ends. Germline CDR1 and CDR2: LNHDA and SQIVND (reference sequence). CDR3 bases: TGTGCCAGTACGGACCCCGGAGATACGCAGTATTTT. Translating it yields CASTDPGDTQYF.

This clonotype was counted once. V gene TRBV3-1 combines with J gene TRBJ2-3; D unclear. This CDR3 region has 17 residues. V was pared by 0 bases and J by 5 bases, with 18 bases between. CDR1 and CDR2 (germline): LGHDT, YNNKEL (reference sequence). CDR3 in amino acids: CASSQDSYSPVIDTQYF. CDR3 sequence (DNA): TGTGCCAGCAGCCAAGATTCCTACTCACCCGTCATAGATACGCAGTATTTT.

The chain recombines TRBV7-6 with TRBJ2-6; D is possibly TRBD1 (6 bases). The CDR3 contains 14 residues. V dropped 4 bases and J dropped 2 bases, with 6 bases sitting between them. Germline lookup yields CDR1 SGHVS and CDR2 FNYEAQ. CDR3 nucleotides: TGTGCCAGCAGCTCAGGGGCTGGGGCCAACGTCCTGACTTTC. Amino acid sequence: CASSSGAGANVLTF.

The chain couples TRBV12-3 or TRBV12-4 to TRBJ2-2; TRBD2 is a possible D gene (5 bases). The CDR3 totals 15 residues. V was shortened by 2 bases and J by 6 bases, with 13 bases between the two germline ends. The CDR3 loop reads CASSLPGSQAGELFF. CDR3 DNA: TGTGCCAGCAGTTTACCGGGATCCCAAGCCGGGGAGCTGTTTTTT.